Listed here is a single T cell receptor (beta chain). In germline, CDR1 is SGHRS, CDR2 YFSETQ. V gave up 0 bases and J gave up 0 bases, with 10 bases separating them. This CDR3 contains 16 residues. The sample belongs to a study of blood T cell repertoires in COVID-19. Study overall: T cells, B-cell-depleted T cells, or PBMCs provided the cDNA or gDNA that served as material.

Using immunoSEQ multiplex PCR, the repertoire was profiled, and TCRdb retains in-frame clones only, with some absent. The profile shows approximately 54,000 clones, roughly 80% of them singletons. The receptor comes from a woman aged 55 to 70 with acute or convalescent COVID-19. The V call is TRBV5-1, the J call TRBJ1-3; D call uncertain. Specimen: peripheral blood. Here the CDR3 DNA reads TGCGCCAGCAGCTTGGAATTGGCAAACTCTGGAAACACCATATATTTT. Its protein is CASSLELANSGNTIYF.